The present TCR beta chain was sequenced within a study of cytomegalovirus exposure and HLA in healthy donors. PCR employed 60 Vbeta and 13 Jbeta primers. TCRdb's copy holds only in-frame clones and misses some; the assay was immunoSEQ multiplex PCR. The table includes 90,000 to 150,000 clones, about 73% detected once. Findings and limits, study-wide: An analysis was carried out at a later point. It showed that HLA-associated TCR beta chains were more clonally expanded than equally common non-associated chains. The study put 160 or so TCR beta chains on its list as cytomegalovirus-associated. Analyzed later, association rates of TCRs varied across HLA loci, with DRB1 most and HLA-C fewest.

On this clone itself: Its matching antigen is unknown.

The CDR3 sequence is 16 residues long. V lost 0 bases and J lost 8; bases outside the gene matches: 2. The germline CDR1 and CDR2 sequences are LGHNA and YNFKEQ. The clonotype originates from a woman in her thirties in good health and CMV-seropositive. This chain connects TRBV4-2 to TRBJ2-1, with 15 positions matching TRBD2. Sequencing was performed on PBMCs. The CDR3 protein is CASSQEGTSGGYEQFF. In DNA, the CDR3 is TGTGCCAGCAGCCAAGAGGGGACTAGCGGGGGGTATGAGCAGTTCTTC.